This T cell receptor (beta chain) was found in a study of siplizumab effects on memory and regulatory T cells. Study-wide results and limits: Sequences below about 10^-5 frequency were poorly captured, and few alloreactive clones mapped to unstimulated subsets. Significantly reduced by siplizumab was the cumulative frequency of alloreactive sequences, namely those traceable to unstimulated CD4+ memory cells.

TCR templates, some 10^5 per sample, were assayed. Clones were read by immunoSEQ multiplex PCR, and TCRdb kept only the in-frame ones, dropping some. The table includes roughly 80,000 clones, 80% to 90% detected once. From germline, CDR1 is SGHTA and CDR2 FQGTGA. This CDR3 is 14 amino acids long. V was shortened by 3 bases and J by 2 bases, with 11 bases between the two germline ends. Note on this clone: The antigen is undetermined.

The source of this sequence is a human donor in good health. The sequenced sample was Tregs sorted from blood. V and J are TRBV7-3 and TRBJ2-7; no firm D call. For the CDR3, the DNA is TGTGCCAGCAGCTTTTCCCCAGGAACCTACGAGCAGTACTTC. It codes for CASSFSPGTYEQYF. Complete variable domain (other parts from reference TRBV7-3 and TRBJ2-7): GAGVSQTPSNKVTEKGKYVELRCDPISGHTALYWYRQSLGQGPEFLIYFQGTGAADDSGLPNDRFFAVRPEGSVSTLKIQRTERGDSAVYLCASSFSPGTYEQYFGPGTRLTVT.